This T cell receptor beta chain was sequenced during a study of cytomegalovirus exposure and HLA in healthy donors. The CDR3 contains 13 residues. Germline trimming cut 8 bases from V and 7 bases from J; bases unmatched to any gene: 7. Looked up from germline, CDR1 is MDHEN and CDR2 is SYDVKM. Both 60 Vbeta primers and 13 Jbeta primers went into the PCR. TCRdb's copy holds only in-frame clones and misses some; the assay was immunoSEQ multiplex PCR. The data contain 170,000 or so clones, almost 85% of them singletons. This receptor was taken from a boy aged 2 to 10 in good health and CMV-seronegative. The chain uses TRBV28 and TRBJ2-1, with 8 bases that match TRBD2. The sample taken for sequencing was PBMCs. CDR3 nucleotide sequence: TGTGCCAGCGGACTAGCTTCGAATAATGAGCAGTTCTTC. Its protein product is CASGLASNNEQFF.